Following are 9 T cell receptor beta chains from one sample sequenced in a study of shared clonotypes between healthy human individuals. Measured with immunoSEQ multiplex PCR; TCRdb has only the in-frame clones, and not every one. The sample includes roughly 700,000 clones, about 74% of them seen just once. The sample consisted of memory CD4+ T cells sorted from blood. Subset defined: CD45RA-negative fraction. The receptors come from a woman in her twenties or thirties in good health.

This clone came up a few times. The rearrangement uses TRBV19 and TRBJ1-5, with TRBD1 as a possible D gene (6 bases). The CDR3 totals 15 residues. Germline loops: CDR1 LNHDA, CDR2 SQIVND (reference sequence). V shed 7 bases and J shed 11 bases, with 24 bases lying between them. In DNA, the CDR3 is TGTGCCAGTAACCCGGGAGGGCACGGGGGCCCGGCCCAGCATTTT. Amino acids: CASNPGGHGGPAQHF.

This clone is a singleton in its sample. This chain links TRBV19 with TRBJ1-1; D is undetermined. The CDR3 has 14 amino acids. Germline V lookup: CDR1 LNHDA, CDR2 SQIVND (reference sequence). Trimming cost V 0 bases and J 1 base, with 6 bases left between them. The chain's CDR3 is CASSIDLGNTEAFF. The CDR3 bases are TGTGCCAGTAGTATAGATCTCGGGAACACTGAAGCTTTCTTT.

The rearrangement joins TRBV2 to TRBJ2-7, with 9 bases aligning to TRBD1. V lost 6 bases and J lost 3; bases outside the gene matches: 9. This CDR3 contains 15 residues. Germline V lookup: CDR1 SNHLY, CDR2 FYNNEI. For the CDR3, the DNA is TGTGCCAGCAGCTTTGCCGGGACAGGGATCTACGAGCAGTACTTC. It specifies CASSFAGTGIYEQYF.

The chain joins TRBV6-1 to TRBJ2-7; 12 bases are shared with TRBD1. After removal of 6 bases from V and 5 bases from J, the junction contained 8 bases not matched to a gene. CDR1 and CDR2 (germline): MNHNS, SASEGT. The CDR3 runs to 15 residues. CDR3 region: CASSEPGQGAHEQYF. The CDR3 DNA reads TGTGCCAGCAGCGAGCCGGGACAGGGGGCCCACGAGCAGTACTTC.

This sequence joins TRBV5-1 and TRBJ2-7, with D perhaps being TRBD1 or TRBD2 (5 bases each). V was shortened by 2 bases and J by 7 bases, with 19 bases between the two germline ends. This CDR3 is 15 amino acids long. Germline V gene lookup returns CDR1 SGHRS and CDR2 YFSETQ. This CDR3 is CASSLSGTATGEQYF. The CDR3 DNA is TGCGCCAGCAGCTTAAGTGGGACGGCTACGGGGGAGCAGTACTTC.

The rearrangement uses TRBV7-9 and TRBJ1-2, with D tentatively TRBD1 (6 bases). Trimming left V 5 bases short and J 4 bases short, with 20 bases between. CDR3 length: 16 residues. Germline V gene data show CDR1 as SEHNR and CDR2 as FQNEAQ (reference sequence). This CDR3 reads CASSPYGTSLFYGYTF. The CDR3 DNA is TGTGCCAGCAGCCCGTACGGGACAAGCCTTTTCTATGGCTACACCTTC.

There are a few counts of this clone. The CDR3 DNA reads as TGTGCCAGCAGCCGGCAGGCGGGGGCAAATGATGAAAAACTGTTTTTT. As protein: CASSRQAGANDEKLFF. V is TRBV7-6 and J is TRBJ1-4, with D maybe TRBD1 (6 bases). V was clipped by 5 bases and J by 6 bases, with 19 bases between them. The germline V gene has CDR1 SGHVS and CDR2 FNYEAQ. This CDR3 has 16 amino acids.

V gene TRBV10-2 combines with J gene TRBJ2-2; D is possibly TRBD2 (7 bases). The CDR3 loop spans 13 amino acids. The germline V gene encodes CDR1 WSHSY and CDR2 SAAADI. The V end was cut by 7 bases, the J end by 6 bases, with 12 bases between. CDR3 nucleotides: TGCGCCAGCAAGGGGGAGGGGCCCGGGGAGCTGTTTTTT. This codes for CASKGEGPGELFF.

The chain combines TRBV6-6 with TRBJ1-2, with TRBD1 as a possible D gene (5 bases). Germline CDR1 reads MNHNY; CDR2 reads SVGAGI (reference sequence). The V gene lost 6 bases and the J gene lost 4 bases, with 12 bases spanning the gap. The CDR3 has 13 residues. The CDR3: CASSSRGGYGYTF. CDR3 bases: TGTGCCAGCAGCTCCCGTGGGGGCTATGGCTACACCTTC.